A single sample gave rise to the 20 T cell receptor beta chains below, sequenced in a study of cytomegalovirus exposure and HLA in healthy donors (dated by TCRdb to between 2016 and 2019). The protocol used for the library was the immunoSEQ multiplex PCR assay. A mixture of 60 forward primers for TCR Vbeta segments and 13 reverse primers for TCR Jbeta segments was used in the multiplex PCR. TCRdb holds this immuneACCESS table with in-frame rearrangements only. Some clones are missing; in checked studies, unresolved V genes explain under half, and the rest has no known cause. Here the sample has 220,000 or so clones; roughly 75% occur a single time. Roughly 1.9% of the sample is in the top ten clones. The material sequenced was PBMCs. The source is a woman in her twenties or thirties in good health and CMV-seronegative.

The chain links TRBV27 to TRBJ2-1; no clear D. This CDR3 contains 15 residues. V shed 3 bases and J shed 0 bases, with 9 bases lying between them. The V gene's germline CDR1 is MNHEY and CDR2 SMNVEV (reference sequence). Here the CDR3 reads CASSFVPSSYNEQFF. The CDR3 coding sequence is TGTGCCAGCAGTTTCGTCCCCAGCTCCTACAATGAGCAGTTCTTC.

Worth noting for this clone: Mismatch with germline at one junction end may stem from a read error. The V gene is TRBV19, the J gene TRBJ1-1; 7 bases agree with TRBD1. The germline V gene has CDR1 LNHDA and CDR2 SQIVND (reference sequence). The CDR3 totals 15 residues. DNA of the CDR3: TGTGCCAGTAGCATAGGACAGGCGATAAACACTGAAGCTTTCTTT. Protein: CASSIGQAINTEAFF.

This clone was seen a single time. The gene calls are TRBV7-9 and TRBJ2-5; 10 bases fit TRBD2. The CDR3 totals 15 residues. With 1 base clipped from V and 5 bases from J, the junction kept 4 bases outside the gene matches. The germline V gene has CDR1 SEHNR and CDR2 FQNEAQ (reference sequence). The CDR3, as DNA: TGTGCCAGCAGCTTAGGAGCGGGGGGGCCGGAGACCCAGTACTTC. Its protein product is CASSLGAGGPETQYF.

This clone came up once. Mismatch with germline at one junction end may stem from a read error. Here the CDR3 DNA reads TGCGCCACCAGCCAAGATATTCTAGCGGGGGGAACTTCCAATGAGCAGTTCTTC. Its translation: CATSQDILAGGTSNEQFF. The rearrangement links TRBV4-1 to TRBJ2-1; 11 bases match TRBD2. From germline, CDR1 is MGHRA and CDR2 YSYEKL. This CDR3 is 18 amino acids long.

This clone was seen more than once but under ten times. The CDR3 spells CASSIGTGTEAFF. CDR3 coding DNA: TGTGCCAGCAGCATAGGGACAGGCACTGAAGCTTTCTTT. This chain uses TRBV9 with TRBJ1-1, with TRBD1 matching over 8 bases. This CDR3 contains 13 residues. V dropped 4 bases and J dropped 4; count of bases not matched to a gene: 3. CDR1 is SGDLS and CDR2 is YYNGEE in the germline V gene.

This clone was seen more than once but under ten times. The chain links TRBV19 to TRBJ2-1; 13 positions match TRBD2. In germline, CDR1 is LNHDA, CDR2 SQIVND (reference sequence). V shed 6 bases and J 6 bases; nucleotides not matched to a gene: 8. The CDR3 loop spans 16 amino acids. CDR3 loop: CASSSGTSGDRNEQFF. The CDR3 nucleotides are TGTGCCAGTAGCTCCGGGACTAGCGGGGACCGCAATGAGCAGTTCTTC.

The V call is TRBV29-1, the J call TRBJ1-1; tentatively, D is TRBD1 (5 bases). With 4 bases removed from V and 5 bases from J, the gap between germline ends came to 17 bases. From germline, CDR1 is SQVTM and CDR2 ANQGSEA. This CDR3 has 14 residues. As DNA, the CDR3 is TGCAGCGTTGTACGGGGGAACACCGGGACTGAAGCTTTCTTT. Its translation is CSVVRGNTGTEAFF.

As for this clone: The sample carries other DNA sequences with the same CDR3. The gene calls are TRBV6-1 and TRBJ2-3, with a tentative D call TRBD2 (6 bases). This CDR3 contains 14 residues. The germline V and J ends were trimmed by 3 bases and 1 base, with 8 bases remaining between them. From germline, CDR1 is MNHNS and CDR2 SASEGT. CDR3 in amino acids: CASSDGGGTDTQYF. The CDR3 bases are TGTGCCAGCAGTGATGGAGGGGGCACAGATACGCAGTATTTT.

The chain employs TRBV4-2 and TRBJ1-2; possible D gene TRBD1, 6 bases. This CDR3 spans 16 amino acids. With 0 bases removed from V and 4 bases from J, the gap between germline ends came to 15 bases. Germline assignment: CDR1 LGHNA and CDR2 YNFKEQ. The CDR3 region is CASSQDVAGTIYGYTF. The CDR3 DNA sequence: TGTGCCAGCAGCCAAGATGTTGCCGGGACAATCTATGGCTACACCTTC.

The CDR3 is CASGATGYNQPQHF. Here the CDR3 DNA reads TGTGCCAGTGGAGCGACAGGGTACAATCAGCCCCAGCATTTT. The V call is TRBV19, the J call TRBJ1-5; TRBD1 aligns across 7 bases. This CDR3 has 14 residues. From germline, CDR1 is LNHDA and CDR2 SQIVND (reference sequence). The V segment lost 8 bases and the J segment 3 bases; nucleotides outside the gene matches: 7.

CDR3 in amino acids: CASSVQIHTEAFF. The DNA of the CDR3 is TGTGCCAGCAGTGTGCAGATCCACACTGAAGCTTTCTTT. The genes are TRBV6-4 and TRBJ1-1, with D unresolved. Germline V gene sequence: CDR1 MRHNA, CDR2 SNTAGT. This CDR3 spans 13 amino acids. V gave up 4 bases and J gave up 3 bases, with 9 bases separating them.

The chain links TRBV5-4 to TRBJ2-7; no definite D call. CDR3 length equals 16 residues. Trimming took off 0 bases at V and 2 bases at J, with 15 bases between the two ends. Germline CDR1 SGHNT, CDR2 YYREEE (reference sequence). In nucleotides, the CDR3 is TGTGCCAGCAGCTTGGCCCCTAACAGACCCCCCTACGAGCAGTACTTC. It specifies CASSLAPNRPPYEQYF.

Notes on this clone: A junction boundary mismatches the germline segment, possibly from a read error. This chain uses TRBV7-7 with TRBJ2-1; 8 bases fit TRBD1. In germline, CDR1 is SSHAT, CDR2 FNYEAQ (reference sequence). This CDR3 region has 15 residues. The CDR3 protein is CASSSGGYPGNEQFF. The CDR3 region has the DNA TGTGCTAGCAGCTCAGGGGGCTACCCGGGGAATGAGCAGTTCTTC.

This chain connects TRBV15 to TRBJ2-7, with TRBD1 matching 9 bases. This CDR3 comprises 16 residues. Germline CDR1 is LNHNV and CDR2 is YYDKDF (reference sequence). Trimming at V came to 6 bases and at J to 5 bases, leaving 14 bases not matched to a gene. CDR3 protein: CATRPLGTGSPHEQYF. The CDR3 DNA sequence: TGTGCCACCAGGCCCCTTGGGACAGGGTCGCCCCACGAGCAGTACTTC.

This rearrangement joins TRBV29-1 to TRBJ1-4; D perhaps matches TRBD1 (6 bases). Germline V lookup: CDR1 SQVTM, CDR2 ANQGSEA. Trimming removed 6 bases at V and 0 bases at J, with 14 bases between. The CDR3 is made up of 15 amino acids. CDR3 nucleotides: TGCAGCGTCGCGAGAGGGGGTTCAACTAATGAAAAACTGTTTTTT. It translates to CSVARGGSTNEKLFF. Filled out from reference TRBV29-1 and TRBJ1-4, the complete variable domain reads SAVISQKPSRDICQRGTSLTIQCQVDSQVTMMFWYRQQPGQSLTLIATANQGSEATYESGFVIDKFPISRPNLTFSTLTVSNMSPEDSSIYLCSVARGGSTNEKLFFGSGTQLSVL.

In its sample, this clone was seen a few times. The chain has TRBV6-5 and TRBJ1-1; D is undetermined. CDR3 length: 14 amino acids. V was trimmed by 5 bases and J by 4 bases, leaving 14 bases between them. Germline V gives CDR1 MNHEY, CDR2 SVGAGI. As DNA, the CDR3 is TGTGCCAGCAGTCGAGACAACCAGGCCACTGAAGCTTTCTTT. Its protein is CASSRDNQATEAFF.

The J gene is TRBJ1-1, the V gene TRBV15, with D possibly TRBD1 on 6 matching bases. The CDR3 consists of 15 residues. Trimming stripped 1 base from V and 0 bases from J, with 9 bases between. The germline gives CDR1 LNHNV, CDR2 YYDKDF (reference sequence). Written as DNA, the CDR3 is TGTGCCACCAGCAGAGGGACAGTTATGAACACTGAAGCTTTCTTT. This translates into CATSRGTVMNTEAFF. The variable domain in full, with the rest retrieved from reference TRBV15 and TRBJ1-1, is DAMVIQNPRYQVTQFGKPVTLSCSQTLNHNVMYWYQQKSSQAPKLLFHYYDKDFNNEADTPDNFQSRRPNTSFCFLDIRSPGLGDTAMYLCATSRGTVMNTEAFFGQGTRLTVV.

The rearrangement links TRBV5-1 to TRBJ1-1; D may be TRBD1 (5 bases). Trimming left V 4 bases short and J 4 bases short, with 23 bases between. The CDR3 has 17 residues. From germline, CDR1 is SGHRS and CDR2 YFSETQ. This CDR3 is CASSLGTRGGASTEAFF. The CDR3 bases are TGCGCCAGCAGCCTTGGCACCCGCGGTGGGGCCAGCACTGAAGCTTTCTTT.

This chain connects TRBV2 to TRBJ1-2; TRBD1 agrees at 8 bases. V gave up 6 bases and J gave up 5 bases; unmatched junction bases: 5. Germline V CDR1 and CDR2: SNHLY, FYNNEI. CDR3 length: 13 amino acids. CDR3 sequence (DNA): TGTGCCAGCAGCTTCGGACAGGGTTATGGCTACACCTTC. Amino acids: CASSFGQGYGYTF.

The chain is built from TRBV6-5 and TRBJ2-1; D remains unclear. The germline V gene has CDR1 MNHEY and CDR2 SVGAGI. The CDR3 contains 12 residues. V lost 5 bases and J 8 bases, leaving 10 bases between the germline ends. The CDR3 loop is CASSRRGHEQFF. CDR3 coding DNA: TGTGCCAGCAGTCGACGCGGCCATGAGCAGTTCTTC.